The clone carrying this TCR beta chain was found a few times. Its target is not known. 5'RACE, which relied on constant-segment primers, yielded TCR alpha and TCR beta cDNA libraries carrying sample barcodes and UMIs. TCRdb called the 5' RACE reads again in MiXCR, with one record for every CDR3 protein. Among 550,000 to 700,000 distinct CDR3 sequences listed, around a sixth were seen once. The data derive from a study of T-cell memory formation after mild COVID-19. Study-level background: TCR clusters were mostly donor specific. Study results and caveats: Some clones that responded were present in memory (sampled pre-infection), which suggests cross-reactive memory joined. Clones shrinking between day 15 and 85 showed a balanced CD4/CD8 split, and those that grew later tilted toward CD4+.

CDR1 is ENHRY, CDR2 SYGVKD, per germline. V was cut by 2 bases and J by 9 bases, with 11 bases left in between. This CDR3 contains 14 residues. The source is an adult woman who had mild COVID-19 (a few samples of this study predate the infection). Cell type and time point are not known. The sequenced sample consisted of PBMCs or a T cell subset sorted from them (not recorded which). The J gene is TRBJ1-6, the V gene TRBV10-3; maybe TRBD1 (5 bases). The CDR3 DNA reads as TGTGCCATCAGTGAGGACAGCATTAGTTCACCCCTCCACTTT. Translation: CAISEDSISSPLHF.